This note documents a single TCR beta chain sequence. Trimming shortened V by 4 bases and J by 0 bases, and 11 bases separated the two germline ends. This CDR3 has 15 amino acids. Germline V gene data show CDR1 as MNHNY and CDR2 as SVGAGI (reference sequence). Assay: immunoSEQ multiplex PCR; the TCRdb copy retains only in-frame clones and omits some. The sample has about 67,000 clones; roughly 94% are singletons. This record comes from a study of preoperative IRX-2 immunotherapy in early breast cancer. Treatment noted: preoperative locoregional IRX-2 cytokine immunotherapy. Preoperative locoregional IRX-2 cytokine immunotherapy was tested in the phase Ib source study.

The origin of this receptor is a human donor with breast cancer. Sampling was done from a patient treated with IRX-2 immunotherapy. The rearrangement links TRBV6-6 to TRBJ2-3; D assignment may be TRBD1 or TRBD2 (5 bases each). The DNA for the CDR3 is TGTGCCAGCAGTTCAGGGACGTTTAGCACAGATACGCAGTATTTT. Protein product: CASSSGTFSTDTQYF.